This T cell receptor (beta chain) was retrieved from a study of cytomegalovirus exposure and HLA in healthy donors. Study-wide background: Earlier, about 179 million T cells were analyzed, and fewer than 120 million unique TCR beta sequences were found among them.

Germline values: CDR1 SNHLY, CDR2 FYNNEI. Trimming removed 6 bases at V and 0 bases at J, with 5 bases between. This CDR3 has 12 residues. Study-level findings and limits: According to the study, around 180 TCR beta chains were cytomegalovirus-associated. Most TCRs appeared rarely, but some public TCRs recurred in many donors.

The PCR had 60 Vbeta and 13 Jbeta primers. Original analysis: Later, tens of millions of unique TCR beta chains were counted in an analysis, and some 10 million of them were shared. Using immunoSEQ multiplex PCR, the repertoire was profiled, and TCRdb retains in-frame clones only, with some absent. V and J calls and clone size are given by that table; D and trimming were obtained from the DNA. In the table there are around 150,000 clones, about 85% of which are singletons. With regard to this clone: Its cognate antigen is unknown.

Sequencing was carried out using PBMCs. The sequence was collected from a boy under 10 years old in good health and CMV-seronegative. V is TRBV2 and J is TRBJ1-1; D not certain. CDR3: CASRRMNTEAFF. The CDR3 DNA follows: TGTGCCAGCAGGAGAATGAACACTGAAGCTTTCTTT.